This TCR beta chain is from a study of regulatory T cells in long-lasting Graves disease. Comments on this clonotype: A much larger clone is a single base away; this may be a read error.

Time point described: persistent/refractory GD, antithyroid drugs over 5 years with positive TRAb. The TCR library used RNA extracted from PBMCs. The CDR3 loop spans 14 amino acids. V dropped 6 bases and J dropped 2 bases, with 14 bases sitting between them. CDR1 SGHTA and CDR2 FQGNSA come from the germline V gene. Arm-PCR of CDR3 regions and iRepertoire HTBI primers were the basis on which TCR beta libraries were built. One entry per CDR3 protein, called by TCRdb with MiXCR from the multiplex PCR reads. Of some 440,000 distinct CDR3 sequences in the sample, roughly 20% were seen once. The J gene is TRBJ2-7, the V gene TRBV7-2; no clear D gene. This clonotype originated in a female donor with Graves disease. The sequencing used peripheral blood mononuclear cells (PBMCs), collected when the disease was refractory, from a patient treated with antithyroid drugs. This chain's CDR3 is CASSTGIVTYEQYF. CDR3 bases: TGTGCCAGCAGTACGGGCATTGTGACCTACGAGCAGTACTTC.